This paragraph reports one T cell receptor beta chain. What antigen it recognizes has not been identified. No base-level quality is on record; no much larger clone is a single base apart. The time point label of this sample denotes: around 4 weeks on oral tofacitinib. This specimen's treatment or condition label, per the study, means: oral pan-JAK inhibitor, 5-10 mg twice daily. Lesional scalp punch biopsies and peripheral blood were obtained from alopecia areata patients. After PBMCs were isolated by density centrifugation and stained for CD3, CD4 and CD8, a FACSAria was used to sort CD4+ and CD8+ T cells. This sample is drawn from a study of CD8+ T cells in alopecia areata (dated by TCRdb to between 2018 and 2020). The study in broad terms: Treated patients were enrolled in an open-label pilot trial of oral tofacitinib at 5 to 10 mg twice daily for moderate-to-severe alopecia areata. Tofacitinib was given for 6 to 18 months, followed by 6 months of follow-up off drug to assess delayed response and recurrence. Disease severity in treated patients was measured with the SALT score, which quantifies the percentage of affected scalp surface area. To study T cell clonal expansion in alopecia areata, the researchers applied high-throughput TCRbeta sequencing to both the C3H/HeJ mouse model and human patients. Scalp tissue and sorted CD4+ and CD8+ peripheral blood T cells from patchy and totalis/universalis alopecia areata patients and from healthy controls were covered by human TCRbeta sequencing. Patients on tofacitinib were biopsied at baseline and after 4 and 24 weeks of treatment, and several of the patients also had a later scalp biopsy. Scalp clonality was compared among normal scalp (n=4), patchy alopecia areata scalp (n=8), and alopecia totalis/universalis scalp (n=8). The RNA source kit depended on sample type: the PAXgene miRNA kit for fixed scalp, the miRNeasy kit for PBMCs, and the RNeasy kit for mouse skin. immunoSEQ multiplex PCR using 35 Vbeta forward primers and 13 Jbeta reverse primers was used to amplify TCRbeta CDR3 regions. The paper's findings and limits, for the study overall: Unlike mouse skin, where gammadelta T cells dominate, normal human skin contains resident alphabeta T cells that get sequenced too, which complicates analysis of the scalp TCR repertoire. Scalp clonality and the number of expanded CD8+ clones among the top 100 scalp clones were significantly decreased by tofacitinib. TCR sequences shared between patients were less clear than in mice, possibly partly because of HLA diversity in the patient population. Because the treated cohort was small and included a single nonresponder, larger studies are needed to assess links between baseline CD8+ expansion and response. Lesional scalp, especially in alopecia totalis/universalis, showed higher clonality and more expanded CD8+ clones than normal scalp, suggesting antigenic drive. During tofacitinib treatment, many expanded lesional clones remained in scalp and blood, and this persistence may partly explain relapse after treatment is stopped.

Libraries were prepared through the immunoSEQ multiplex PCR assay. To provide template for TCR sequencing, every sample had RNA extracted and reverse transcribed into cDNA. First-strand cDNA was synthesized with SuperScript III using a 2:1 mix of oligo-dT and random hexamers. Amplification bias was assessed with a synthetic immune receptor repertoire, and residual bias was removed computationally. As for the authors' bioinformatics: Raw reads were preprocessed to remove errors, and CDR3 was defined by IMGT conventions from the conserved cysteine to phenylalanine. Clonality was computed by normalizing Shannon entropy by log2 of the number of productive unique TCRs and subtracting the result from 1. Whether scalp clones were CD4 or CD8 was inferred by matching scalp TCRbeta sequences against CD4 and CD8 repertoires sorted from blood. Not all clones reach the TCRdb copy of this immuneACCESS table, which keeps in-frame sequences only. Checked studies attribute under half of the gap to unresolved V genes and leave the rest unexplained. The V and J calls and clone size are taken from that table; D and trimming were inferred from the DNA. The sample table contains about 220,000 clones; only one count was recorded for around three fifths of them. The ten largest clones take up 1.6% of the sample.

The germline V gene (reference sequence) gives CDR1 as DFQATT and CDR2 as SNEGSKA. The germline V and J ends show losses of 3 bases and 6 bases respectively, and no gene match explains 2 bases of the junction. The CDR3 measures 11 amino acids from cysteine to phenylalanine. CDR3 DNA only is kept here, 33 bases in frame from base 1. The clonotype was recovered from a human donor with alopecia areata. The chain is encoded by TRBV20-1 joined to TRBJ2-7; a stretch of 7 junction bases matches TRBD1. This material consisted of CD4+ T cells sorted from blood, taken at week 4, from a patient treated with tofacitinib. CDR3 reads: CSASPGGEQYF. In nucleotides, the sequence is TGCAGTGCTAGTCCAGGGGGCGAGCAGTACTTC.